Each of the 10 T cell receptor beta chains below was sequenced from the same sample in a study of T cell responses to AZD1222 COVID-19 vaccine. Sequencing was performed with immunoSEQ multiplex PCR; in TCRdb, only in-frame clones are kept and a portion is missing. This table holds approximately 140,000 clones, more than 80% found once. The specimen was peripheral blood, collected 28 days after the second AZD1222 dose. The receptors originated from an adult who received the AZD1222 COVID-19 vaccine.

The chain carries TRBV5-4 and TRBJ2-7; perhaps TRBD2 as D (6 bases). CDR3 size: 14 residues. The germline V and J ends were trimmed by 4 bases and 3 bases, with 14 bases remaining between them. Germline V gene sequence: CDR1 SGHNT, CDR2 YYREEE (reference sequence). The CDR3 coding sequence is TGTGCCAGCAGCGCGGGACGGGGGATCTACGAGCAGTACTTC. This encodes CASSAGRGIYEQYF.

In the case of this clone: Other DNA sequences in this sample translate to the same CDR3. The chain joins TRBV12-3 or TRBV12-4 to TRBJ1-1, with no clear D. CDR3 length equals 11 residues. V was cut by 2 bases and J by 5 bases, with 3 bases left in between. The CDR3: CASSLSTEAFF. In DNA, the CDR3 is TGTGCCAGCAGTTTAAGTACTGAAGCTTTCTTT.

This clone was seen only once. The rearrangement links TRBV6-5 to TRBJ2-7; 13 bases are shared with TRBD2. CDR1 and CDR2 from the germline V gene are MNHEY and SVGAGI. The junction had 5 bases not matched to a gene; V was cut back by 4 bases and J by 2 bases. The CDR3 length is 16 residues. CDR3 in DNA: TGTGCCAGCAGTTTCCTGGGACTAGCGGGAACCTACGAGCAGTACTTC. Its protein is CASSFLGLAGTYEQYF.

This sequence joins TRBV5-6 and TRBJ2-1; D ambiguous. This CDR3 spans 15 amino acids. V was clipped by 3 bases and J by 4 bases, with 14 bases between them. Germline values: CDR1 SGHDT, CDR2 YYEEEE. The CDR3 sequence: CASSSYALDYNEQFF. CDR3 nucleotide sequence: TGTGCCAGCAGCTCCTACGCACTTGATTACAATGAGCAGTTCTTC.

The chain is built from TRBV5-1 and TRBJ1-1; weak D call: TRBD1 (6 bases). Germline assignment: CDR1 SGHRS and CDR2 YFSETQ. With 0 bases removed from V and 6 bases from J, the gap between germline ends came to 12 bases. The CDR3 sequence is 14 residues long. The CDR3 DNA reads TGCGCCAGCAGCTTGGTTGCAGGGGCAGCTGAAGCTTTCTTT. This translates into CASSLVAGAAEAFF.

This clone was detected only a few times. The rearrangement joins TRBV30 to TRBJ1-4, with D possibly TRBD1 on 5 matching bases. The V end was cut by 2 bases, the J end by 8 bases, with 12 bases between. CDR3 length: 13 amino acids. Germline V CDR1 and CDR2: GTSNPN, SVGIG (reference sequence). The CDR3 region is CAWSMQGGEKLFF. The CDR3 bases are TGTGCCTGGAGTATGCAGGGAGGGGAAAAACTGTTTTTT.

The gene calls are TRBV10-2 and TRBJ1-5; perhaps TRBD1 as D (5 bases). CDR1 and CDR2 from the germline V gene are WSHSY and SAAADI. The CDR3 length is 14 residues. V was trimmed by 5 bases and J by 9 bases, leaving 17 bases between them. CDR3 residues: CASSLDRPDGPQHF. CDR3 DNA sequence: TGCGCCAGCAGTCTTGACAGACCCGACGGGCCCCAGCATTTT.

V is TRBV6-4 and J is TRBJ2-2; D is uncertain. Trimming stripped 4 bases from V and 5 bases from J, with 11 bases between. This CDR3 is 14 amino acids long. Germline V gene sequence: CDR1 MRHNA, CDR2 SNTAGT. DNA of the CDR3: TGTGCCAGCAGTGGCCTAGTGGGTACCGGGGAGCTGTTTTTT. Translated, it gives CASSGLVGTGELFF.

J is TRBJ2-7 and V is TRBV12-5; a possible D gene is TRBD1 (5 bases). Trimming removed 9 bases from V and 2 bases from J, with 14 bases in between. The CDR3 extends over 13 amino acids. Germline values: CDR1 LGHNT, CDR2 FRNRAP. CDR3: CASAGDRPYEQYF. CDR3 DNA: TGTGCTAGCGCCGGAGACAGACCCTACGAGCAGTACTTC.

V and J are TRBV12-3 or TRBV12-4 and TRBJ1-2; D unclear. CDR3 length equals 12 residues. V was cut by 4 bases and J by 7 bases, with 10 bases left in between. For the CDR3, the DNA is TGTGCCAGCAGTTCCCAAGGGTCTGGCTACACCTTC. The encoded protein is CASSSQGSGYTF.